The clone carrying this TCR beta chain occurred a few times. The data were obtained in a study of CD8+CD57+ T cells in acquired aplastic anemia. The CDR3 spans 13 residues. CDR1 is SGHVS, CDR2 FQNEAQ, per germline. Germline trimming cut 0 bases from V and 5 bases from J; bases unmatched to any gene: 0. TCR beta VDJ and CDR3 profiling used genomic DNA as template. TCRdb reprocessed the reads via MiXCR and lists one record per CDR3 protein. Of about 240,000 distinct CDR3 sequences in the sample, more than 45% were seen once. The patients chosen for sequencing had shown expansion of CD8+CD57+ cells (detected by flow cytometry).

The TCR comes from a human donor with aplastic anemia. The chain combines TRBV7-8 with TRBJ2-7, with 8 bases that match TRBD2. The sequenced material came from sorted CD4+, CD8+, or CD8+CD57+ T cells (not recorded which) from PBMCs. CDR3 loop: CASSLARGDEQYF. CDR3 nucleotide sequence: TGTGCCAGCAGCTTAGCGCGGGGGGACGAGCAGTACTTC.